These 25 T cell receptor beta chains originate from one sample sequenced in a study of blood T cell repertoires in COVID-19 (dated by TCRdb to about 2020). Library prep was done by the immunoSEQ multiplex PCR assay. As stored in TCRdb, this immuneACCESS dataset retains in-frame rearrangements with V and J assigned. A fraction of the clones does not appear; measured against another copy, unresolved V genes explain less than half of the discrepancy, and the remainder lacks a known reason. The sample contains fewer than 110,000 clones, approximately 90% of them found a single time. The ten biggest clones cover more than 15% of the sample. Sequencing was done on a sample of peripheral blood. Receptor source: a woman of 80 years or more in a cohort sampled during active COVID-19.

The chain recombines TRBV24-1 with TRBJ2-7; 9 positions match TRBD2. Trimming cost V 8 bases and J 0 bases; bases outside gene matches: 10. Germline lookup yields CDR1 KGHDR and CDR2 SFDVKD. CDR3 length: 16 amino acids. The CDR3 protein is CATNNVAGGDSYEQYF. CDR3 in DNA: TGTGCCACCAATAATGTGGCGGGAGGGGACTCCTACGAGCAGTACTTC.

This chain uses TRBV28 with TRBJ2-2; TRBD1 matches 10 bases. With 7 bases clipped from V and 8 bases from J, the junction kept 10 bases outside the gene matches. Per the germline V gene, CDR1 is MDHEN and CDR2 is SYDVKM. CDR3 length: 15 amino acids. The CDR3, as DNA: TGTGCCAGCAAGGGACCGGGACAGGGGTTAGGGGAGCTGTTTTTT. This sequence encodes CASKGPGQGLGELFF.

This chain joins TRBV21-1 and TRBJ2-5; TRBD2, the D gene given by the table, was not confirmed from the DNA. TRBV21-1 is annotated as a pseudogene. This CDR3 is built from 18 residues. CDR3 region: CASTAAAPLRFSRETQYF. The CDR3 region has the DNA TGTGCCAGCACCGCAGCAGCCCCTTTGAGGTTTTCAAGAGAGACCCAGTACTTC.

V gene TRBV3-1 (or the pseudogene TRBV3-2) combines with J gene TRBJ1-2; 8 bases are a match to TRBD1. This CDR3 has 18 amino acids. The trim removed 0 bases at V and 5 bases at J, leaving 14 bases unmatched. The germline V gene encodes CDR1 LGHDT and CDR2 YNNKEL (reference sequence). The CDR3 loop reads CASSQDLPGDRGTYGYTF. CDR3 coding DNA: TGTGCCAGCAGCCAAGATCTACCAGGCGACAGGGGAACTTATGGCTACACCTTC.

This clone was recorded a few times. The chain carries TRBV28 and TRBJ1-6; a possible D gene is TRBD1 (5 bases). The CDR3 extends over 15 amino acids. Per germline, CDR1 MDHEN and CDR2 SYDVKM. The V end lost 2 bases, the J end lost 9 bases, and 14 bases lay between the germline ends. The CDR3 protein is CASSLGTQGGSPLHF. CDR3 bases: TGTGCCAGCAGTTTAGGCACTCAGGGTGGTTCACCCCTCCACTTT.

The V gene is TRBV5-4, the J gene TRBJ1-1; D is possibly TRBD1 (5 bases). CDR1 and CDR2 from the germline V gene are SGHNT and YYREEE (reference sequence). The CDR3 runs 15 residues. V was pared by 0 bases and J by 4 bases, with 13 bases between. The CDR3 sequence: CASSLGGEGGTEAFF. CDR3 nucleotides: TGTGCCAGCAGCTTGGGAGGGGAGGGAGGCACTGAAGCTTTCTTT. The full variable domain, in which reference TRBV5-4 and TRBJ1-1 provide the parts outside the CDR3, is ETGVTQSPTHLIKTRGQQVTLRCSSQSGHNTVSWYQQALGQGPQFIFQYYREEENGRGNFPPRFSGLQFPNYSSELNVNALELDDSALYLCASSLGGEGGTEAFFGQGTRLTVV.

The J gene is TRBJ1-5, the V gene TRBV5-5, with no clear D. The germline V and J ends were trimmed by 4 bases and 7 bases, with 12 bases remaining between them. Germline V gene data show CDR1 as SGHKS and CDR2 as YYEKEE (reference sequence). The CDR3 covers 13 residues. This CDR3 reads CASSPVIGQPQHF. The CDR3 nucleotides read TGTGCCAGCAGCCCTGTAATCGGGCAGCCCCAGCATTTT.

A note on this clone: Compared with germline, one end of the junction differs, possibly owing to a read error. The V and J genes are TRBV2 and TRBJ1-1, with 10 bases aligning to TRBD1. There are 15 residues in the CDR3. From germline, CDR1 is SNHLY and CDR2 FYNNEI. CDR3 in amino acids: CASSYLGQGNSEAFF. CDR3 in DNA: TGTGCCAGCAGTTACCTGGGACAGGGGAACAGTGAAGCTTTCTTT.

The chain is built from TRBV29-1 and TRBJ2-3; TRBD2 might be the D (6 bases). Germline CDR1 and CDR2: SQVTM and ANQGSEA. The CDR3 spans 14 residues. V was clipped by 1 base and J by 0 bases, with 8 bases between them. CDR3 DNA: TGCAGCGTTGAAGGGCGGGGAAGCACAGATACGCAGTATTTT. This sequence encodes CSVEGRGSTDTQYF.

This clone was detected a few times. This sequence joins TRBV7-8 and TRBJ1-1, with 7 bases that match TRBD1. Germline loops: CDR1 SGHVS, CDR2 FQNEAQ. The V segment lost 5 bases and the J segment 2 bases; nucleotides outside the gene matches: 11. The CDR3 runs to 16 residues. The DNA of the CDR3 is TGTGCCAGCAGCCCCCCTAGGGACAGACCTAACACTGAAGCTTTCTTT. Translating gives CASSPPRDRPNTEAFF.

The V gene is TRBV5-1, the J gene TRBJ2-1; D remains unclear. V lost 0 bases to trimming and J lost 12 bases, with 13 bases between them. The germline gives CDR1 SGHRS, CDR2 YFSETQ. The CDR3 length is 13 residues. CDR3 DNA sequence: TGCGCCAGCAGCTTGGACAGCCCTCAGGCGCAGTTCTTC. It codes for CASSLDSPQAQFF.

V and J are TRBV24-1 and TRBJ2-1; D is uncertain. This CDR3 comprises 14 residues. Trimming took off 3 bases at V and 8 bases at J, with 13 bases between the two ends. Looked up from germline, CDR1 is KGHDR and CDR2 is SFDVKD. The CDR3 here is CATSDPYLSDEQFF. The CDR3 DNA sequence: TGTGCCACCAGTGATCCCTATCTCTCCGATGAGCAGTTCTTC.

The chain is built from TRBV12-3 or TRBV12-4 and TRBJ2-7; 8 bases fit TRBD1. V shed 5 bases, J shed 5 bases, and the junction held 5 bases outside the gene matches. The CDR3 totals 13 residues. CDR3 bases: TGTGCCAGCAGTCGACAGGGGATCCACGAGCAGTACTTC. Protein: CASSRQGIHEQYF.

This chain connects TRBV27 to TRBJ2-2; 9 nucleotides align to TRBD1. The CDR3 consists of 17 residues. Germline-derived CDR1 and CDR2 are MNHEY and SMNVEV (reference sequence). V dropped 6 bases and J dropped 3; count of bases not matched to a gene: 11. This CDR3 is CASRRQGGEIDTGELFF. The CDR3 DNA reads TGTGCCAGCAGGAGACAGGGGGGGGAAATTGACACCGGGGAGCTGTTTTTT.

V and J are TRBV28 and TRBJ1-2, with D possibly TRBD1 on 5 matching bases. CDR1 is MDHEN, CDR2 SYDVKM, per germline. V dropped 4 bases and J dropped 0 bases, with 12 bases sitting between them. The length of the CDR3 is 15 residues. The CDR3 loop is CASSSSDIPNYGYTF. The CDR3 DNA reads as TGTGCCAGCAGTTCCTCGGACATCCCTAACTATGGCTACACCTTC.

Turning to this clone: The sample contains more than one DNA sequence encoding this CDR3. The chain joins TRBV11-1 to TRBJ2-7, with 8 bases aligning to TRBD2. J gave up 5 bases and V 6 bases, and 9 bases lay outside the gene matches. The CDR3 extends over 14 amino acids. Germline CDR1 SGHAT, CDR2 FQDESV (reference sequence). CDR3 bases: TGTGCCAGCAGTCCCTCCGGGGGGGCCAACGAGCAGTACTTC. Its protein is CASSPSGGANEQYF.

The J gene is TRBJ1-1, the V gene TRBV6-5; 7 bases are shared with TRBD1. Germline CDR1 and CDR2: MNHEY and SVGAGI. The CDR3 has 13 amino acids. V lost 10 bases to trimming and J lost 0 bases; unmatched junction nucleotides: 5. This CDR3 is CATWDSLNTEAFF. The CDR3 nucleotides read TGTGCCACCTGGGACAGCCTGAACACTGAAGCTTTCTTT.

This clone was seen more than once but under ten times. A junction end diverges from the germline sequence, so it may reflect a read error. The CDR3 DNA reads as TGTGCTAGCAGCTCGGGACTAGCGGGATTTGAGCAGTTCTTC. Translating gives CASSSGLAGFEQFF. The rearrangement uses TRBV7-7 and TRBJ2-1; TRBD2 aligns across 13 bases. The CDR3 has 14 residues. CDR1 is SSHAT, CDR2 FNYEAQ, per germline (reference sequence).

This chain links TRBV2 with TRBJ1-5; tentatively, D is TRBD1 (6 bases). Trimming pared 3 bases from V and 7 bases from J, leaving 13 bases between. The CDR3 sequence is 14 residues long. CDR1 and CDR2 (germline): SNHLY, FYNNEI. CDR3 loop: CASSEQGLRQPQHF. Written as DNA, the CDR3 is TGTGCCAGCAGTGAGCAGGGGTTAAGGCAGCCCCAGCATTTT.

The V gene is TRBV6-6, the J gene TRBJ2-1, with TRBD1 matching over 8 bases. The germline V gene encodes CDR1 MNHNY and CDR2 SVGAGI (reference sequence). This CDR3 is built from 13 residues. The V and J ends lost 9 bases and 12 bases, in that order; junction bases with no gene match: 13. The CDR3 sequence is CASQRQGFERQFF. The CDR3 DNA reads TGTGCCAGTCAGAGACAGGGGTTCGAAAGGCAGTTCTTC.

The chain uses TRBV29-1 and TRBJ1-5; perhaps TRBD1 as D (6 bases). V lost 7 bases, J lost 4 bases, and 11 bases lay in between. The germline V gene has CDR1 SQVTM and CDR2 ANQGSEA. The length of the CDR3 is 12 residues. CDR3 region: CSAGTPNQPQHF. The CDR3 DNA follows: TGCAGCGCCGGGACACCTAATCAGCCCCAGCATTTT.

This chain links TRBV15 with TRBJ2-3; TRBD2 aligns across 9 bases. This CDR3 has 16 residues. Germline V CDR1 and CDR2: LNHNV, YYDKDF (reference sequence). V lost 3 bases to trimming and J lost 2 bases; unmatched junction nucleotides: 6. CDR3 DNA sequence: TGTGCCACCAGCAGCCTGTTAGCGGGGGACACAGATACGCAGTATTTT. Translating gives CATSSLLAGDTDTQYF.

The J gene is TRBJ1-1, the V gene TRBV27; D is unclear. This CDR3 has 12 amino acids. Germline CDR1 and CDR2: MNHEY and SMNVEV (reference sequence). Trimming stripped 3 bases from V and 4 bases from J, with 6 bases between. CDR3 protein: CASSLWATEAFF. CDR3 nucleotides: TGTGCCAGCAGTTTGTGGGCCACTGAAGCTTTCTTT.

This chain links TRBV5-1 with TRBJ2-7; TRBD1 matches at 9 bases. The CDR3 runs to 16 residues. V was pared by 4 bases and J by 5 bases, with 13 bases of the junction left unmatched. Germline assignment: CDR1 SGHRS and CDR2 YFSETQ. The CDR3 sequence is CASSRAGTGNSDEQYF. The CDR3 DNA reads as TGCGCCAGCAGCCGGGCCGGGACAGGGAACAGCGACGAGCAGTACTTC. Based on the CDR3 plus reference TRBV5-1 and TRBJ2-7, the full variable domain is KAGVTQTPRYLIKTRGQQVTLSCSPISGHRSVSWYQQTPGQGLQFLFEYFSETQRNKGNFPGRFSGRQFSNSRSEMNVSTLELGDSALYLCASSRAGTGNSDEQYFGPGTRLTVT.

The chain carries TRBV9 and TRBJ2-5; a possible D gene is TRBD2 (5 bases). V was shortened by 4 bases and J by 4 bases, with 14 bases between the two germline ends. Germline values: CDR1 SGDLS, CDR2 YYNGEE. This CDR3 has 14 residues. CDR3 nucleotides: TGTGCCAGCAGCTTAATAGGAGGAATAGAGACCCAGTACTTC. Its protein product is CASSLIGGIETQYF.